The entry that follows covers one TCR beta chain sequence. Its antigen is unknown. The record has no base qualities; no much larger clone is one base away. This specimen comes from a study of radiation and T cells in renal cell carcinoma (dated by TCRdb to 2020 to 2022). Background on the whole study: A total of some 55 samples underwent TCR beta sequencing, made up of some 26 tumors and about 27 peripheral blood samples. The final blood draw took place at 4 weeks after radiation, the same time as nephrectomy. A total of 4 million to 5 million unique CDR3 nucleotide sequences, encoding 2.5 million to 3 million unique CDR3 amino acid sequences, were found across all 50 or so samples. The investigation overall reported the following: Because the trial had a single-armed design, the trial could not examine how radiation dose or scheduling affected the TCR repertoire. Because pretreatment tumor biopsies were not available, the study could not determine whether clonotypes were already present within the tumor at baseline. Tracking of blood repertoire dynamics stopped at three to four weeks after treatment, with no follow-up past that point. In blood, the top tumor clonotypes increased from baseline to 2 weeks after radiation and then shrank by 4 weeks, which suggests a temporary expansion of tumor-resident clones.

The immunoSEQ kit was used, according to the manufacturer's recommendations, to generate TCR beta libraries from genomic DNA. To prepare libraries, a first multiplex PCR with proprietary primers was run, followed by a second PCR that added unique barcodes, and a bead cleanup was done after each round. A positive control reaction and a negative control reaction, both provided in the kit, were run with every batch of samples. The final libraries were assessed on an Agilent 4200 TapeStation D1000 ScreenTape, pooled by volume, and quantified by qPCR. An Illumina NextSeq500 fitted with a MidOutput 150-cycle cartridge performed the sequencing, running 156 Read1 cycles and 15 Index1 cycles with the kit's custom primers. The pooled library was loaded at around 1 pM with about 20% PhiX control spiked in. In the original analysis: Vendor-processed data were analyzed in R, and a clonotype was defined as all T cells sharing the same CDR3 nucleotide sequence. For clone abundance analyses, frequencies were normalized to the 10,000 most abundant clones in each sample. Before analysis, public T cell clones were removed, and these numbered fewer than five per sample on average. A difference in abundance of at least 32-fold between compartments was used to define tumor-enriched and baseline blood-enriched clonotypes. A beta-binomial differential abundance model was used to identify clonotypes that were expanded or contracted between blood time points. Similarity between tumor and blood repertoires was quantified using the Baroni-Urbani and Buser coefficient, and groups were compared with two-tailed Wilcoxon tests in R. The immuneACCESS repertoire file appears here via TCRdb, limited to in-frame rearrangements. These files lack a portion of the clones; in checked studies, under half of the deficit traces to unresolved V genes, and the cause of the others is not known. V, J and clone size are those of that table, while D and trimming were read from the DNA. The sample table contains over 90,000 clones; only one count was recorded for 65% to 90% of them. Less than 7.5% of the sample is in the top ten clones.

The CDR3 runs 15 residues from the cysteine to the phenylalanine. The retained sequence is limited to the CDR3, 45 bases, with the frame set at the first base. The germline ends are 14 bases apart after V is trimmed by 3 bases and J by 2 bases. In the germline V gene, CDR1 corresponds to KGHSH and CDR2 to LQKENI. The time point label, as the study defines it: blood 4 weeks post-SBRT, at nephrectomy. The treatment or condition label corresponds to: 15 Gy SBRT to primary tumor, nephrectomy 4 weeks later. The samples were obtained from a clinical trial, where primary renal cell carcinomas were treated with 15 Gy stereotactic body radiation therapy and then removed by nephrectomy 4 weeks afterward. Serial peripheral blood from radiation-treated patients was sampled at baseline, 2 weeks and 4 weeks after SBRT to track tumor-enriched clonotypes. Every patient's renal cell carcinoma showed clear cell pathology. The QIAamp DNA Blood Mini Kit (Qiagen) was used to prepare genomic DNA for TCR sequencing. The analyses included just those samples that passed every quality control check.

Material: blood, obtained from a patient whose treatment included radiotherapy and nephrectomy. The sequence was collected from a man in his sixties with renal cell carcinoma. The chain was built from TRBV18 and TRBJ2-7; the D gene identity is not certain. The CDR3 here reads CASSPRSQGTYEQYF. The nucleotide sequence is given as TGTGCCAGCTCACCTCGGAGTCAAGGGACCTACGAGCAGTACTTC.